The rows below give T cell receptor beta chains drawn from one sample of a study of blood T cell repertoires in COVID-19. Repertoires were generated with immunoSEQ multiplex PCR, while TCRdb's copy carries only in-frame clones and drops some. The profile covers about 270,000 clones, with roughly 91% appearing a single time and about 2.1% taken by the ten largest. Specimen: PBMCs or T cells enriched from blood (not recorded which). Receptors originate from a woman aged 35 to 49 with acute COVID-19. CDR3s include the opening cysteine and the closing phenylalanine or tryptophan. Each record gives: V gene, J gene, CDR3 protein.

V gene: TRBV19
J gene: TRBJ1-2
CDR3 protein: CASREGHLTNYGYTF

V gene: TRBV18
J gene: TRBJ1-3
CDR3 protein: CASSPSGFSGNTIYF

V gene: TRBV19
J gene: TRBJ1-6
CDR3 protein: CASRDRTGEGSPLHF

V gene: TRBV7-3
J gene: TRBJ2-1
CDR3 protein: CASSLALPTYNEQFF

V gene: TRBV11-2
J gene: TRBJ1-3
CDR3 protein: CASSLLRGSSGNTIYF

V gene: TRBV9
J gene: TRBJ2-7
CDR3 protein: CASSGAGSSYEQYF

V gene: TRBV19
J gene: TRBJ1-5
CDR3 protein: CASSLGAGNQPQHF

V gene: TRBV28
J gene: TRBJ2-5
CDR3 protein: CASSPLHPGGRKTQYF

V gene: TRBV5-1
J gene: TRBJ1-1
CDR3 protein: CASSGGGQGGTEAFF

V gene: TRBV7-7
J gene: TRBJ2-2
CDR3 protein: CASSPRTLNTGELFF

V gene: TRBV24-1
J gene: TRBJ1-5
CDR3 protein: CATSDYKRGPQHF

V gene: TRBV28
J gene: TRBJ1-5
CDR3 protein: CASSSHRVGQPQHF

V gene: TRBV19
J gene: TRBJ1-3
CDR3 protein: CASTPGGIRNTIYF

V gene: TRBV19
J gene: TRBJ1-2
CDR3 protein: CASGSPGPYGYTF

V gene: TRBV21-1
J gene: TRBJ2-3
CDR3 protein: CASIPGQGSSDTQYF

V gene: TRBV5-5
J gene: TRBJ2-7
CDR3 protein: CASSSRAGGSYEQYF

V gene: TRBV29-1
J gene: TRBJ1-2
CDR3 protein: CSVLAGNRGYTF

V gene: TRBV30
J gene: TRBJ2-7
CDR3 protein: CAWLSRTGVSYEQYF

V gene: TRBV28
J gene: TRBJ2-2
CDR3 protein: CASSLRQYTGELFF

V gene: TRBV28
J gene: TRBJ2-7
CDR3 protein: CASSLGQPPEQYF

V gene: TRBV3-1/TRBV3-2
J gene: TRBJ1-1
CDR3 protein: CASSPQGGGAFF

V gene: TRBV30
J gene: TRBJ1-6
CDR3 protein: CAWSVSRNSPLHF

V gene: TRBV5-6
J gene: TRBJ1-1
CDR3 protein: CASSRRSERVMNTEAFF

V gene: TRBV2
J gene: TRBJ2-3
CDR3 protein: CASHSRGSTDTQYF

V gene: TRBV2
J gene: TRBJ1-4
CDR3 protein: CASRVQGASEKLFF

V gene: TRBV4-2
J gene: TRBJ1-5
CDR3 protein: CASSQIAAVNQPQHF

V gene: TRBV13
J gene: TRBJ2-5
CDR3 protein: CASSGGLAGVETQYF

V gene: TRBV6-5
J gene: TRBJ2-1
CDR3 protein: CASRRGNVLEQFF

V gene: TRBV18
J gene: TRBJ1-1
CDR3 protein: CASSPVDSTEAFF

V gene: TRBV5-1
J gene: TRBJ2-1
CDR3 protein: CASSWDGTGGVNEQFF

V gene: TRBV11-2
J gene: TRBJ1-4
CDR3 protein: CASSLGRLQAATNEKLFF

V gene: TRBV11-2
J gene: TRBJ1-1
CDR3 protein: CASSLGGRWTEAFF

V gene: TRBV11-2
J gene: TRBJ1-1
CDR3 protein: CASSLGGGTFTEAFF

V gene: TRBV7-9
J gene: TRBJ2-3
CDR3 protein: CASSFGQSSTDTQYF

V gene: TRBV28
J gene: TRBJ1-5
CDR3 protein: CASSFSARPQHF

V gene: TRBV5-1
J gene: TRBJ2-2
CDR3 protein: CASSGTSYYTGELFF

V gene: TRBV19
J gene: TRBJ1-1
CDR3 protein: CASSIRQGARGAEAFF

V gene: TRBV10-3
J gene: TRBJ1-2
CDR3 protein: CAISESIQGFYGYTF

V gene: TRBV10-3
J gene: TRBJ1-1
CDR3 protein: CAISEWATEAFF

V gene: TRBV9
J gene: TRBJ2-1
CDR3 protein: CASSLSHSGAPAGEQFF

V gene: TRBV7-8
J gene: TRBJ1-4
CDR3 protein: CASSLVPPAGWANEKLFF

V gene: TRBV30
J gene: TRBJ1-2
CDR3 protein: CAWSSSGRSGYTF

V gene: TRBV6-5
J gene: TRBJ1-5
CDR3 protein: CASSYQDNQPQHF

V gene: TRBV14
J gene: TRBJ1-5
CDR3 protein: CASSQVKGARGNQPQHF

V gene: TRBV2
J gene: TRBJ1-6
CDR3 protein: CASREPGQPSPLHF

V gene: TRBV19
J gene: TRBJ1-5
CDR3 protein: CASSIETGNQPQHF

V gene: TRBV7-2
J gene: TRBJ1-6
CDR3 protein: CASSSGTSSSPLHF

V gene: TRBV7-3
J gene: TRBJ1-1
CDR3 protein: CASSPASNTEAFF